This TCR beta chain was identified during a study of control samples from healthy donors and cancer patients (dated by TCRdb to 2018 to 2021). The protocol used for the library was the immunoSEQ multiplex PCR assay. TCRdb re-hosts the immuneACCESS table, in-frame sequences only. Its copies lack some clones; in the studies checked, an unresolved V gene accounts for under half of them, and the cause for the rest is not known. A total of around 110,000 clones appear in this sample, 88% of them only once. The top ten constitute approximately 2.3% of the sample. Trimming removed 4 bases from V and 5 bases from J; the gene matches leave 10 bases unexplained. The germline V gene sets CDR1 to SQVTM and CDR2 to ANQGSEA. The CDR3 numbers 15 residues from cysteine through phenylalanine. The entry retains the CDR3 DNA only, 45 bases that are in frame from base 1. In the case of this clone: Its target antigen remains unknown. No clone much larger than this one lies a single base away; base qualities are absent.

The sequence joins TRBV29-1 to TRBJ1-2; TRBD1 fits 10 bases in the junction. Sequenced input: blood. The clonotype originates from a woman aged 65 to 85 in good health. The DNA reads as follows: TGCAGCGTTGTCTTCCGACAGGGGGCAGGATATGGCTACACCTTC. Its protein product is CSVVFRQGAGYGYTF.